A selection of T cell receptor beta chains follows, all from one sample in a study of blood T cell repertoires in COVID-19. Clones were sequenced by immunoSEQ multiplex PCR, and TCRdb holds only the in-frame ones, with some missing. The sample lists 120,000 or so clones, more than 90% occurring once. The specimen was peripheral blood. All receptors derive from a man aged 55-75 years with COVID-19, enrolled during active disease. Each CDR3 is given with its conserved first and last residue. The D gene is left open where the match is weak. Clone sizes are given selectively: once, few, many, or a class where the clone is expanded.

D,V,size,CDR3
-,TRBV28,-,CASTPGEKLFF
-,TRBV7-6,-,CASSLVRQVNSPLHF
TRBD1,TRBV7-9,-,CASSSAEGTGLYGYTF
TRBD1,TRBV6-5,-,CASIPGTGLGTEAFF
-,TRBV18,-,CASSNRDGRGSNEKLFF
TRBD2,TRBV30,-,CAWGLAGGPGYNEQFF
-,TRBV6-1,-,CASSEVRQANNSPLHF
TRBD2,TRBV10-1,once,CASSVSGRYNEQFF
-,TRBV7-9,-,CASSLDGGYTF
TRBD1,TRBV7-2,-,CASSSYLRDRGEAFF
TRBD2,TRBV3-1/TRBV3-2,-,CASSPSTSGSHNEQFF
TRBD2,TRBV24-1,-,CATSDSTSGRGDTQYF
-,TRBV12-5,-,CASGLRGDYGYTF
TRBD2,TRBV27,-,CASSLSRQAGGGYNEQFF
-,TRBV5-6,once,CASSNREGGELFF
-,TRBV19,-,CASSIEPGETSNQPQHF
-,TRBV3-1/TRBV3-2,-,CASSQGIRAPGNSPLHF
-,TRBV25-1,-,CASRGTATGNTIYF
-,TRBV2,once,CASSAATGEGEQYF
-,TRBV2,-,CASSARPAYNEQFF
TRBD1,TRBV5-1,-,CASSLDQGGANYGYTF
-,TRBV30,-,CAWSVGADTQYF
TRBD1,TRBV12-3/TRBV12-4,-,CASRPTGQGKLFF
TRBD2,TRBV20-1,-,CSASSGTSGHNEQFF
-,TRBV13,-,CASSFGNQPQHF
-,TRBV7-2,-,CASSPRRTDSPLHF
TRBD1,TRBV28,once,CASSLSRDRVEKLFF
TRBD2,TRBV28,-,CATSTGGVRETQYF
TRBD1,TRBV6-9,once,CASSSADRGMGSPLHF
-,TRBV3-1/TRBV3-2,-,CASSQPGQRLYNEQFF
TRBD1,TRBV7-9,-,CASQGATDTQYF
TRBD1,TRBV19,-,CASSTGQGGSNQPQHF
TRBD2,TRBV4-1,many,CASSQEGTSGLDTQYF
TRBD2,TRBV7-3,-,CASSLPGTSGRTYNEQFF
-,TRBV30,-,CAWSVKTVQETQYF
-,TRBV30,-,CAWKNGNYEQYF